These 5 T cell receptor beta chains share one sample of origin, sequenced in a study of blood T cell repertoires in COVID-19. The protocol was immunoSEQ multiplex PCR, while the TCRdb copy is restricted to in-frame clones and leaves out a portion. Of almost 55,000 clones in the sample, around four fifths were seen once. Source material: peripheral blood. The origin of the receptors is a human donor in a cohort sampled during active COVID-19.

This chain links TRBV12-3 or TRBV12-4 with TRBJ1-5; D is unclear. The CDR3 consists of 12 residues. V was cut by 2 bases and J by 4 bases, with 3 bases left in between. The CDR3 reads CASSLPNQPQHF. CDR3 DNA: TGTGCCAGCAGTTTACCAAATCAGCCCCAGCATTTT.

The chain employs TRBV19 and TRBJ2-2; perhaps TRBD2 as D (5 bases). From germline, CDR1 is LNHDA and CDR2 SQIVND (reference sequence). The CDR3 runs to 15 residues. The V gene lost 3 bases and the J gene lost 0 bases, with 8 bases spanning the gap. CDR3 in amino acids: CASSIRGPNTGELFF. The CDR3 nucleotides read TGTGCCAGTAGTATCCGAGGGCCGAACACCGGGGAGCTGTTTTTT.

CDR3 region: CASSLAAGGYEQYF. For the CDR3, the DNA is TGTGCCAGCAGCTTAGCAGCGGGCGGCTACGAGCAGTACTTC. The chain couples TRBV7-2 to TRBJ2-7; D possibly corresponds to TRBD2 (6 bases). The V gene lost 0 bases and the J gene lost 3 bases, with 9 bases spanning the gap. This CDR3 contains 14 residues. Germline loops: CDR1 SGHTA, CDR2 FQGNSA.

The chain is built from TRBV6-2 or TRBV6-3 and TRBJ2-7; no definite D call. The germline CDR1 and CDR2 sequences are MNHEY and SVGEGT. The CDR3 runs 11 residues. With 5 bases removed from V and 9 bases from J, the gap between germline ends came to 11 bases. CDR3 in amino acids: CASSPSVGQYF. CDR3 sequence (DNA): TGTGCCAGCAGTCCGTCCGTCGGGCAGTACTTC.

The sample holds one count of this clone. The genes are TRBV4-3 and TRBJ2-3; D gene ambiguous. Trimming removed 2 bases from V and 6 bases from J, with 9 bases in between. Germline values: CDR1 LGHNA, CDR2 YSLEER. The CDR3 totals 13 residues. CDR3 in amino acids: CASSQRMRDTQYF. DNA for the CDR3: TGCGCCAGCAGCCAAAGGATGAGGGATACGCAGTATTTT.